The present TCR beta chain was sequenced within a study of blood T cell repertoires in COVID-19. About the study: PBMCs, B-cell-depleted T cells, or T cells were the source of the cDNA or gDNA that made up the material.

Generated by immunoSEQ multiplex PCR, the TCRdb table keeps only in-frame clones and is missing some. This sample has fewer than 300,000 clones, with 85% to 90% found just once. Only a few counts were recorded for this clone. Germline CDR1 and CDR2: GTSNPN and SVGIG (reference sequence). This CDR3 has 16 residues. V was shortened by 1 base and J by 10 bases, with 20 bases between the two germline ends. The rearrangement joins TRBV30 to TRBJ1-6; no clear D. This receptor was obtained from a man between 50 and 59 years old with COVID-19, enrolled during active disease. The sequenced material came from peripheral blood. CDR3 residues: CAWSATGIPGGSPLHF. The DNA for the CDR3 is TGTGCCTGGAGTGCGACCGGGATCCCGGGCGGATCACCCCTCCACTTT.